The 19 T cell receptor beta chains below come from one sample, sequenced in a study of Ad26.COV2.S vaccination and SARS-CoV-2 variants (dated by TCRdb to the early 2020s). Library method: the immunoSEQ multiplex PCR assay. Held by TCRdb, this immuneACCESS table contains in-frame sequences only and omits some clones. Under half of the omission traces to an unresolved V gene where checked; the cause of the rest is unknown. For this sample the table gives 350,000 to 550,000 clones, of which roughly 87% were detected only once. The ten largest account for around 2.5% of the sample. This sample's treatment or condition label indicates: roughly 19 received Ad26.COV2.S at low or high dose, single or two shots; five or six received placebo; per-sample allocation not given. Repertoires of vaccine and placebo recipients were sequenced from samples taken on day 63 after the first injection. This specimen was peripheral blood, taken in a trial of Ad26.COV2.S vaccine versus placebo. Source of these receptors: a person between 18 and 60 years old who received the Ad26.COV2.S COVID-19 vaccine or a placebo.

The genes are TRBV2 and TRBJ2-7; D might be TRBD1 (5 bases). Germline CDR1 and CDR2: SNHLY and FYNNEI. Trimming pared 3 bases from V and 5 bases from J, leaving 14 bases between. The CDR3 has 14 residues. CDR3 nucleotides: TGTGCCAGCAGTGATGGGCAGGGTCTCGACGAGCAGTACTTC. This gives the protein CASSDGQGLDEQYF.

This chain uses TRBV3-1 (or the pseudogene TRBV3-2) with TRBJ1-1; D remains ambiguous. V was pared by 4 bases and J by 3 bases, with 12 bases between. The CDR3 length is 14 residues. CDR1 and CDR2 from the germline V gene are LGHDT and YNNKEL (reference sequence). The CDR3 DNA reads as TGTGCCAGCAGCCGCGGGAGTTGGTACACTGAAGCTTTCTTT. It is translated as CASSRGSWYTEAFF.

This chain joins TRBV5-1 and TRBJ2-1; TRBD1 is a possible D gene (7 bases). The CDR3 spans 12 residues. V was shortened by 1 base and J by 16 bases, with 15 bases between the two germline ends. Germline loops: CDR1 SGHRS, CDR2 YFSETQ. The chain's CDR3 is CASSLLDREEFF. The CDR3, as DNA: TGCGCCAGCAGCTTGCTAGACAGGGAGGAATTCTTC.

The CDR3 DNA sequence: TGTGCCAGCAGCTTAGGCCAGGGGAGTCACGAGACCCAGTACTTC. Protein product: CASSLGQGSHETQYF. The chain is built from TRBV7-2 and TRBJ2-5, with a weak D call TRBD1 (6 bases). Trimming shortened V by 1 base and J by 5 bases, and 14 bases separated the two germline ends. Germline CDR1 reads SGHTA; CDR2 reads FQGNSA. This CDR3 comprises 15 residues. The full variable domain, rest sourced from reference TRBV7-2 and TRBJ2-5, is GAGVSQSPSNKVTEKGKDVELRCDPISGHTALYWYRQSLGQGLEFLIYFQGNSAPDKSGLPSDRFSAERTGGSVSTLTIQRTQQEDSAVYLCASSLGQGSHETQYFGPGTRLLVL.

Points on this clone: Germline and junction disagree at one end, which may indicate a read error. The chain employs TRBV2 and TRBJ1-1; D is unresolved. The CDR3 covers 15 residues. Germline CDR1 SNHLY, CDR2 FYNNEI. DNA of the CDR3: TGTGCCAACAGTGAAATCCCCGGGGTGAACACTGAAGCTTTCTTT. Translation gives CANSEIPGVNTEAFF.

The chain couples TRBV11-3 to TRBJ2-3; 7 bases align to TRBD2. This CDR3 spans 15 amino acids. From germline, CDR1 is SGHNT and CDR2 YENEEA. V shed 7 bases and J 0 bases; nucleotides not matched to a gene: 7. The chain's CDR3 is CASKGAGPSTDTQYF. The CDR3 DNA is TGTGCCAGCAAAGGAGCGGGACCTAGCACAGATACGCAGTATTTT.

The chain links TRBV4-3 to TRBJ2-7; no firm D call. Germline CDR1 and CDR2: LGHNA and YSLEER. This CDR3 comprises 16 residues. The V and J ends lost 0 bases and 0 bases respectively, with 12 bases between them. CDR3 nucleotides: TGCGCCAGCAGCCAAGATCAGACTGGTAACTCCTACGAGCAGTACTTC. This translates into CASSQDQTGNSYEQYF.

The chain is built from TRBV6-4 and TRBJ1-5, with 7 bases fitting TRBD1. In germline, CDR1 is MRHNA, CDR2 SNTAGT. Losses at the gene ends were 4 bases for V and 7 bases for J; bases not matched to a gene: 10. This CDR3 spans 15 amino acids. CDR3 in amino acids: CASSGKGGNGQPQHF. The CDR3 DNA reads as TGTGCCAGCAGTGGAAAAGGGGGCAATGGGCAGCCCCAGCATTTT.

V gene TRBV4-1 combines with J gene TRBJ2-7; weak D call: TRBD2 (6 bases). The CDR3 is made up of 15 amino acids. Per germline, CDR1 MGHRA and CDR2 YSYEKL. Trimming left V 1 base short and J 2 bases short, with 12 bases between. Here the CDR3 DNA reads TGCGCCAGCAGCCAAGTCGTGCGGGGAACCTACGAGCAGTACTTC. It codes for CASSQVVRGTYEQYF.

The chain couples TRBV10-3 to TRBJ2-7, with 8 bases fitting TRBD1. This CDR3 has 15 residues. Germline V lookup: CDR1 ENHRY, CDR2 SYGVKD. The V and J ends lost 8 bases and 6 bases, in that order; junction bases with no gene match: 15. The DNA for the CDR3 is TGTGCCATCGGGCAGACAGGGGAAACTCCGGGCGAGCAGTACTTC. Translation: CAIGQTGETPGEQYF.

The genes are TRBV5-1 and TRBJ1-1; D call uncertain. V was cut by 1 base and J by 2 bases, with 15 bases left in between. This CDR3 has 16 residues. Looked up from germline, CDR1 is SGHRS and CDR2 is YFSETQ. The CDR3 DNA follows: TGCGCCAGCAGCTTGCCCCGGGCAGCAGGAAACACTGAAGCTTTCTTT. This gives the protein CASSLPRAAGNTEAFF.

The chain employs TRBV20-1 and TRBJ1-6, with D possibly matching TRBD1 (6 bases). The CDR3 contains 16 residues. Germline CDR1 DFQATT, CDR2 SNEGSKA (reference sequence). Trimming shortened V by 3 bases and J by 14 bases, and 26 bases separated the two germline ends. CDR3 nucleotide sequence: TGCAGTGCTAGTGAAAGATTGAGCCGGAGGGGGTCTACCCTCCACTTT. Residues: CSASERLSRRGSTLHF.

CDR3 sequence reads: CASSWGAGQPQHF. The CDR3 coding sequence is TGTGCCAGCAGCTGGGGGGCGGGTCAGCCCCAGCATTTT. The chain has TRBV6-5 and TRBJ1-5; D perhaps matches TRBD1 (6 bases). The germline V gene has CDR1 MNHEY and CDR2 SVGAGI. The length of the CDR3 is 13 residues. Trimming removed 6 bases at V and 6 bases at J, with 12 bases between.

The chain is built from TRBV2 and TRBJ1-2; 10 bases fit TRBD1. Germline assignment: CDR1 SNHLY and CDR2 FYNNEI. Trimming at V came to 8 bases and at J to 9 bases, leaving 9 bases not matched to a gene. The CDR3 spans 13 residues. CDR3 sequence: CASVRQGASSYTF. CDR3 DNA sequence: TGTGCCAGCGTACGACAGGGGGCAAGTAGCTACACCTTC.

This chain connects TRBV11-3 to TRBJ2-5; tentative D call: TRBD2 (6 bases). Trimming took off 2 bases at V and 0 bases at J, with 22 bases between the two ends. The germline V gene has CDR1 SGHNT and CDR2 YENEEA. This CDR3 comprises 19 residues. CDR3 in amino acids: CASSLRDLRTDKYQETQYF. The CDR3 coding sequence is TGTGCCAGCAGCTTACGGGACTTACGGACGGATAAGTACCAAGAGACCCAGTACTTC.

The chain recombines TRBV10-3 with TRBJ2-5; the match to TRBD1 covers 11 bases. Per the germline V gene, CDR1 is ENHRY and CDR2 is SYGVKD. This CDR3 contains 19 residues. V was clipped by 4 bases and J by 1 base; unmatched bases: 14. CDR3 residues: CAISAGQGARIGVQETQYF. The DNA of the CDR3 is TGTGCCATCAGTGCCGGACAGGGGGCGCGAATTGGGGTCCAAGAGACCCAGTACTTC.

The rearrangement joins TRBV16 to TRBJ2-5; 9 bases match TRBD1. The CDR3 runs to 16 residues. The germline gives CDR1 KGHSY, CDR2 FQNENV. Trimming cost V 3 bases and J 0 bases; bases outside gene matches: 5. CDR3 coding DNA: TGTGCCAGCAGCCACGGACAGGGGAACAACCAAGAGACCCAGTACTTC. Translating it yields CASSHGQGNNQETQYF.

The chain recombines TRBV5-4 with TRBJ2-6; the D gene is possibly TRBD2 (5 bases). CDR3 length equals 15 residues. Germline V gene lookup returns CDR1 SGHNT and CDR2 YYREEE (reference sequence). V was shortened by 3 bases and J by 2 bases, with 9 bases between the two germline ends. The CDR3 nucleotides read TGTGCCAGCAGCTCCCCCGGGACTGGGGCCAACGTCCTGACTTTC. It yields the protein CASSSPGTGANVLTF.

V gene TRBV6-2 or TRBV6-3 combines with J gene TRBJ2-7; 8 positions agree with TRBD2. Germline CDR1 MNHEY, CDR2 SVGEGT. The CDR3 contains 14 residues. V trimming: 2 bases; J trimming: 4 bases; junction bases outside the gene matches: 4. The CDR3 region has the DNA TGTGCCAGCAGTTACGCGGGAGGCGGATACGAGCAGTACGTC. Encoded protein: CASSYAGGGYEQYV.